Below are 20 T cell receptor beta chains sequenced from a single sample in a study of cytomegalovirus exposure and HLA in healthy donors. Primers included in the PCR were 60 Vbeta and 13 Jbeta primers. Using immunoSEQ multiplex PCR, the repertoire was profiled, and TCRdb retains in-frame clones only, with some absent. The data contain roughly 200,000 clones, over 70% of them singletons. The sample comprised PBMCs. The receptors originated from an older woman in good health and CMV-seropositive.

The rearrangement joins TRBV5-5 to TRBJ1-5; a weak D match, TRBD1 (5 bases). Germline values: CDR1 SGHKS, CDR2 YYEKEE (reference sequence). The length of the CDR3 is 17 residues. The V and J ends lost 0 bases and 11 bases respectively, with 24 bases between them. The CDR3 region is CASSLELGQGSPRTQHF. The CDR3 DNA reads as TGTGCCAGCAGCTTGGAGCTTGGGCAGGGTTCCCCTAGGACCCAGCATTTT.

The chain joins TRBV28 to TRBJ2-1, with D tentatively TRBD2 (6 bases). Germline V gives CDR1 MDHEN, CDR2 SYDVKM. This CDR3 spans 15 amino acids. Trimming left V 8 bases short and J 4 bases short, with 18 bases between. The CDR3: CASHPTSLGYNEQFF. The CDR3 DNA follows: TGTGCCAGCCACCCGACTAGTTTAGGGTACAATGAGCAGTTCTTC.

The chain has TRBV6-6 and TRBJ1-1, with a possible D match to TRBD1 (5 bases). Trimming left V 2 bases short and J 3 bases short, with 10 bases between. CDR3 length: 14 amino acids. Germline-derived CDR1 and CDR2 are MNHNY and SVGAGI (reference sequence). CDR3 residues: CASSYRGKDTEAFF. The CDR3 DNA is TGTGCCAGCAGTTACAGGGGAAAGGACACTGAAGCTTTCTTT.

The chain couples TRBV19 to TRBJ1-2; the D gene is possibly TRBD1 (5 bases). V lost 9 bases and J 7 bases, leaving 18 bases between the germline ends. The CDR3 sequence is 13 residues long. Germline-derived CDR1 and CDR2 are LNHDA and SQIVND (reference sequence). CDR3 in amino acids: CASTGRGGRGYTF. The CDR3 DNA reads TGTGCCAGCACGGGACGGGGAGGCCGTGGCTACACCTTC.

The chain joins TRBV28 to TRBJ1-3; 7 positions match TRBD1. Unmatched junction bases numbered 4, after V lost 8 bases and J lost 0 bases. CDR1 is MDHEN and CDR2 is SYDVKM in the germline V gene. CDR3 length: 14 residues. Here the CDR3 DNA reads TGTGCCAGCTACAACAGGGGCTCTGGAAACACCATATATTTT. Translating it yields CASYNRGSGNTIYF.

The rearrangement uses TRBV7-9 and TRBJ1-1; tentatively, D is TRBD1 (5 bases). This CDR3 is built from 12 residues. Trimming stripped 5 bases from V and 8 bases from J, with 12 bases between. Germline lookup yields CDR1 SEHNR and CDR2 FQNEAQ (reference sequence). In nucleotides, the CDR3 is TGTGCCAGCAGCAACCGACAGCTAGAAGCTTTCTTT. Protein: CASSNRQLEAFF.

Notes on this clone: The same CDR3 is also encoded by other DNA sequences in this sample. CDR3 bases: TGTGCCTGGAGTGGGGGGACAGATAATTCACCCCTCCACTTT. Amino acids: CAWSGGTDNSPLHF. The V call is TRBV30, the J call TRBJ1-6; 7 bases are a match to TRBD1. With V trimmed by 1 base and J by 5 bases, 2 bases remained unmatched. Germline CDR1 GTSNPN, CDR2 SVGIG (reference sequence). This CDR3 region has 14 residues.

The chain is built from TRBV6-5 and TRBJ2-4; 9 bases agree with TRBD1. In germline, CDR1 is MNHEY, CDR2 SVGAGI. Trimming at V came to 5 bases and at J to 8 bases, leaving 7 bases not matched to a gene. The CDR3 is 14 amino acids. The CDR3 sequence is CASSKGQGVDIQYF. The CDR3 nucleotides read TGTGCCAGCAGTAAGGGACAGGGTGTGGACATTCAGTACTTC.

Here the CDR3 DNA reads TGTGCCAGCAGCTTTCGGAACAGGGGCACCTACGAGCAGTACTTC. Translation: CASSFRNRGTYEQYF. The V call is TRBV7-2, the J call TRBJ2-7; the match to TRBD1 covers 7 bases. CDR1 SGHTA and CDR2 FQGNSA come from the germline V gene. This CDR3 has 15 amino acids. Unmatched junction bases numbered 7, after V lost 3 bases and J lost 2 bases.

The chain couples TRBV9 to TRBJ2-5; D might be TRBD1 (5 bases). The V end was cut by 2 bases, the J end by 1 base, with 9 bases between. The CDR3 consists of 14 residues. The germline CDR1 and CDR2 sequences are SGDLS and YYNGEE. As DNA, the CDR3 is TGTGCCAGCAGCGTCCCGGACATCCAAGAGACCCAGTACTTC. Its translation: CASSVPDIQETQYF.

This clone is a singleton in its sample. The chain uses TRBV6-1 and TRBJ1-2; 10 nucleotides agree with TRBD1. J lost 7 bases, V lost 2 bases, and 4 bases had no gene match. Germline V gene sequence: CDR1 MNHNS, CDR2 SASEGT. This CDR3 spans 14 amino acids. The CDR3 coding sequence is TGTGCCAGCAGTGAAAGACAGGGGGCGCGTGGCTACACCTTC. Protein: CASSERQGARGYTF.

The table lists this clone with a few counts. The chain is built from TRBV10-1 and TRBJ1-1; tentative D call: TRBD1 (6 bases). This CDR3 is 16 amino acids long. Trimming removed 4 bases from V and 1 base from J, with 16 bases in between. From germline, CDR1 is WNHNN and CDR2 SYGVQD (reference sequence). In DNA form, the CDR3 reads TGCGCCAGCAGTGGAACCTCCAGGGGTTGGAACACTGAAGCTTTCTTT. It encodes CASSGTSRGWNTEAFF.

This clone was counted between two and nine times. The chain joins TRBV30 to TRBJ1-5, with a tentative D call TRBD1 (5 bases). Germline CDR1 GTSNPN, CDR2 SVGIG (reference sequence). This CDR3 has 13 residues. V lost 3 bases and J lost 7, with 13 bases in between. The CDR3 loop reads CAWSGGVGQPQHF. The CDR3 nucleotides read TGTGCCTGGAGCGGAGGGGTTGGCCAGCCCCAGCATTTT.

The genes are TRBV6-6 and TRBJ2-3; no clear D gene. From germline, CDR1 is MNHNY and CDR2 SVGAGI (reference sequence). V was cut by 2 bases and J by 5 bases, with 8 bases left in between. The CDR3 totals 13 residues. The CDR3 DNA is TGTGCCAGCAGTTACCGAGCTTTAGATACGCAGTATTTT. It yields the protein CASSYRALDTQYF.

This chain links TRBV4-1 with TRBJ2-5; no clear D. The V and J ends lost 6 bases and 1 base respectively, with 9 bases between them. From germline, CDR1 is MGHRA and CDR2 YSYEKL. CDR3 length: 13 residues. CDR3 sequence (DNA): TGCGCCAGCAGACCGACTGGCCAAGAGACCCAGTACTTC. Residues: CASRPTGQETQYF.

In nucleotides, the CDR3 is TGTGCCAGCAGCCAGCGCTCTGGGGCCAACGTCCTGACTTTC. Protein sequence: CASSQRSGANVLTF. This rearrangement joins TRBV27 to TRBJ2-6; D not certain. V was pared by 6 bases and J by 0 bases, with 6 bases between. Per the germline V gene, CDR1 is MNHEY and CDR2 is SMNVEV (reference sequence). The CDR3 spans 14 residues.

The V and J genes are TRBV5-1 and TRBJ2-6; the D is unclear. V lost 1 base and J 0 bases, leaving 5 bases between the germline ends. Germline lookup yields CDR1 SGHRS and CDR2 YFSETQ. This CDR3 is 15 amino acids long. CDR3 DNA: TGCGCCAGCAGCTTGAGGAGCTCTGGGGCCAACGTCCTGACTTTC. Protein product: CASSLRSSGANVLTF.

The chain carries TRBV5-1 and TRBJ2-3; D gene uncertain. Germline CDR1 SGHRS, CDR2 YFSETQ. This CDR3 is 14 amino acids long. Deletions cut 4 bases from V and 0 bases from J, with 9 bases between. The CDR3 region is CASSGQTSTDTQYF. The DNA of the CDR3 is TGCGCCAGCAGCGGCCAGACTAGCACAGATACGCAGTATTTT.

This clone appeared a single time. The chain carries TRBV7-9 and TRBJ2-5, with 7 bases aligning to TRBD1. The CDR3 spans 14 residues. Trimming removed 5 bases from V and 5 bases from J; junction bases left unmatched: 8. In germline, CDR1 is SEHNR, CDR2 FQNEAQ (reference sequence). CDR3 nucleotide sequence: TGTGCCAGCAGCACGCGACAGGGACAGGAGACCCAGTACTTC. Amino acids: CASSTRQGQETQYF.

The rearrangement links TRBV11-3 to TRBJ2-7; 8 positions match TRBD2. There are 14 residues in the CDR3. After removal of 4 bases from V and 3 bases from J, the junction contained 5 bases not matched to a gene. CDR1 is SGHNT and CDR2 is YENEEA in the germline V gene. CDR3 nucleotide sequence: TGTGCCAGCAGCTCTTCGGCGGGGGGCTACGAGCAGTACTTC. Translation gives CASSSSAGGYEQYF.